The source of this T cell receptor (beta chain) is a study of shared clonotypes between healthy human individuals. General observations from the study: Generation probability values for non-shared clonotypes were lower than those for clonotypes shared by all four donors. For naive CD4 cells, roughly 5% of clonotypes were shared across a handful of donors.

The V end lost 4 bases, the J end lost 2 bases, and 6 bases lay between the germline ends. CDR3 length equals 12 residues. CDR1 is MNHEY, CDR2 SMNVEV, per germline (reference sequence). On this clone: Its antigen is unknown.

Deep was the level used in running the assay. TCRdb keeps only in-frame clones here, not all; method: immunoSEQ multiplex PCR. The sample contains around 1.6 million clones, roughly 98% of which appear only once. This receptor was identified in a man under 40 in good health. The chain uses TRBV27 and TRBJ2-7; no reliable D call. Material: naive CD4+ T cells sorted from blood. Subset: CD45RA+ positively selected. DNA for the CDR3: TGTGCCAGCAGTTCAAACGCCTACGAGCAGTACTTC. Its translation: CASSSNAYEQYF.